This T cell receptor beta chain appears in the sequencing data of a study of cytomegalovirus exposure and HLA in healthy donors. About this clone itself: Its cognate antigen is unknown.

Each donor's status was that of a healthy bone marrow donor. Researchers ran the PCR with 60 Vbeta and 13 Jbeta primers. TCRdb's table, derived via immunoSEQ multiplex PCR, lists solely in-frame clones and lacks some. The sample holds fewer than 250,000 clones, roughly 82% seen once. General observations from the study: From TCR beta sequences, most subjects' HLA-A and HLA-B alleles were reportedly predicted accurately.

V was pared by 0 bases and J by 4 bases, with 12 bases between. The CDR3 runs to 15 residues. CDR1 and CDR2 (germline): MGHRA, YSYEKL. This receptor was obtained from a man aged 35 to 55 in good health and CMV-seropositive. The V call is TRBV4-1, the J call TRBJ1-2; the D gene is possibly TRBD1 (5 bases). Sequencing was performed on PBMCs. Here the CDR3 DNA reads TGCGCCAGCAGCCAAGAGGCCAGGGAACCCTATGGCTACACCTTC. It codes for CASSQEAREPYGYTF.